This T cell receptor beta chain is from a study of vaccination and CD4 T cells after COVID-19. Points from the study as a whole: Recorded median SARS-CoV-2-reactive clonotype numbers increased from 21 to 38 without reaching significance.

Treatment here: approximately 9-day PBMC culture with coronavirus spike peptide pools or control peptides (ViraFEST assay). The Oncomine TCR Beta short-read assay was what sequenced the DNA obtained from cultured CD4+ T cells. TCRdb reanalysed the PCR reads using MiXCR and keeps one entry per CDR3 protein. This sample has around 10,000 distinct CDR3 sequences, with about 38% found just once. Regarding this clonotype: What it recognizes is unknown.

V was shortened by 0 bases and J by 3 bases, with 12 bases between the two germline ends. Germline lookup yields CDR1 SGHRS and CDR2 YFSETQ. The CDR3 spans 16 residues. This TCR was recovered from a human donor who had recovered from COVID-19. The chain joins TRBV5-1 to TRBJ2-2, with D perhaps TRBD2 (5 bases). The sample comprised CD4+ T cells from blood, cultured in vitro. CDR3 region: CASSLAAGSDTGELFF. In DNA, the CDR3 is TGCGCCAGCAGCTTGGCCGCGGGTTCGGACACCGGGGAGCTGTTTTTT.